This TCR beta chain was recovered during a study of CD8+ T cells in alopecia areata. The CDR3 totals 14 residues. The V gene lost 4 bases and the J gene lost 7 bases, with 14 bases spanning the gap. The germline gives CDR1 GTSNPN, CDR2 SVGIG (reference sequence). RNA, once extracted, was reverse transcribed into cDNA for use as the sequencing template. Some clones are missing from TCRdb's copy, which holds only in-frame ones; the method was immunoSEQ multiplex PCR. The repertoire holds 150,000 to 200,000 clones, with less than 75% as singletons. Treatment described: oral pan-JAK inhibitor, 5-10 mg twice daily.

This TCR derives from a human donor with alopecia areata. Sequenced material: CD4+ T cells sorted from blood, taken between weeks 55 and 65, from a patient treated with tofacitinib. The chain employs TRBV30 and TRBJ1-6; D unclear. CDR3 sequence (DNA): TGTGCCTGGAAGTGGAGGGAATCGAATTCACCCCTCCACTTT. Residues: CAWKWRESNSPLHF.